These 3 T cell receptor beta chains were all obtained from the same sample, sequenced in a study of T cells in Graves' hyperthyroidism and ophthalmopathy. The source material, RNA transcripts, was used to amplify TCR beta CDR3 regions. The TCR CDR3 was amplified in a first-round RT-PCR using the HTBI primer set. TCRdb used MiXCR to reprocess the multiplex PCR reads, holding one entry per CDR3 protein. The table records hundreds of thousands of distinct CDR3 sequences, roughly 14% of them present only once. Sequenced material: blood. The receptor source for this set is a woman between 40 and 55 years old with Graves' ophthalmopathy.

The chain recombines TRBV20-1 with TRBJ2-7, with 12 bases aligning to TRBD2. This CDR3 region has 15 residues. V lost 0 bases, J lost 6 bases, and 6 bases stayed unmatched. Per the germline V gene, CDR1 is DFQATT and CDR2 is SNEGSKA (reference sequence). CDR3 DNA sequence: TGCAGTGCTAGAGATCTAGCGGGAGGGCCTAGCGAGCAGTACTTC. Protein product: CSARDLAGGPSEQYF.

This clonotype was seen ten or more times. CDR3 in amino acids: CASRRDGPRQPQHF. The DNA of the CDR3 is TGTGCCAGCAGGAGGGACGGCCCCCGACAGCCCCAGCATTTT. The genes are TRBV27 and TRBJ1-5; D is perhaps TRBD1 (5 bases). Germline CDR1 MNHEY, CDR2 SMNVEV (reference sequence). V was shortened by 6 bases and J by 7 bases, with 16 bases between the two germline ends. This CDR3 region has 14 residues.

The chain is built from TRBV10-3 and TRBJ2-7; maybe TRBD2 (6 bases). Trimming took off 4 bases at V and 2 bases at J, with 27 bases between the two ends. CDR3 length equals 19 residues. Germline lookup yields CDR1 ENHRY and CDR2 SYGVKD. In DNA form, the CDR3 reads TGTGCCATCAGTGGAGGGGAGGTGTGGGAGAACAGGAGCCCCTACGAGCAGTACTTC. It specifies CAISGGEVWENRSPYEQYF.